The 9 T cell receptor beta chains reported below all come from one sample, sequenced in a study of cytomegalovirus exposure and HLA in healthy donors. PCR primers comprised 60 Vbeta and 13 Jbeta primers. TCRdb keeps only in-frame clones here, not all; method: immunoSEQ multiplex PCR. Of about 55,000 clones in the sample, 77% were seen once. Sequencing used PBMCs. Receptors originate from a female donor in good health and CMV-seronegative.

This clone was found a few times. The chain has TRBV28 and TRBJ1-2, with a weak D call TRBD1 (5 bases). There are 15 residues in the CDR3. Germline loops: CDR1 MDHEN, CDR2 SYDVKM. Trimming removed 2 bases from V and 2 bases from J, with 12 bases in between. Here the CDR3 DNA reads TGTGCCAGCAGTTTACCGAGACAGAGAAACTATGGCTACACCTTC. This codes for CASSLPRQRNYGYTF.

With respect to this clone: Other nucleotide sequences from this sample produce the same CDR3. The chain recombines TRBV2 with TRBJ1-6, with D unclear. This CDR3 has 18 amino acids. Deletions cut 0 bases from V and 7 bases from J, with 19 bases between. The germline V gene has CDR1 SNHLY and CDR2 FYNNEI. The CDR3 spells CASSEAFVLWELNSPLHF. The CDR3 DNA is TGTGCCAGCAGTGAAGCCTTTGTACTTTGGGAGTTGAATTCACCCCTCCACTTT. Full variable domain (rest looked up from reference TRBV2 and TRBJ1-6): EPEVTQTPSHQVTQMGQEVILRCVPISNHLYFYWYRQILGQKVEFLVSFYNNEISEKSEIFDDQFSVERPDGSNFTLKIRSTKLEDSAMYFCASSEAFVLWELNSPLHFGNGTRLTVT.

The J gene is TRBJ2-1, the V gene TRBV29-1; 10 bases are a match to TRBD2. This CDR3 spans 17 amino acids. The V gene's germline CDR1 is SQVTM and CDR2 ANQGSEA. Unmatched junction bases numbered 9, after V lost 1 base and J lost 3 bases. In nucleotides, the CDR3 is TGCAGCGTTGAAGGTCCCCCTCCTAGCGGGGGCTACAATGAGCAGTTCTTC. Residues: CSVEGPPPSGGYNEQFF.

The J gene is TRBJ2-1, the V gene TRBV2, with 13 bases fitting TRBD2. The V gene's germline CDR1 is SNHLY and CDR2 FYNNEI. J lost 2 bases, V lost 4 bases, and 14 bases had no gene match. The CDR3 sequence is 20 residues long. CDR3 bases: TGTGCCAGCAGTGCCAGGGACAGACTAGCGGGGGGCCCTCCCTACAATGAGCAGTTCTTC. Translated: CASSARDRLAGGPPYNEQFF.

The chain carries TRBV10-3 and TRBJ2-1; 8 positions agree with TRBD2. With V trimmed by 2 bases and J by 5 bases, 5 bases remained unmatched. The germline V gene encodes CDR1 ENHRY and CDR2 SYGVKD. This CDR3 has 15 amino acids. CDR3 loop: CAISEPTSGNNEQFF. The CDR3 DNA reads TGTGCCATCAGTGAGCCAACTAGCGGAAACAATGAGCAGTTCTTC.

The gene calls are TRBV9 and TRBJ2-2, with 11 bases fitting TRBD2. The trim removed 3 bases at V and 1 base at J, leaving 8 bases unmatched. Germline values: CDR1 SGDLS, CDR2 YYNGEE. The CDR3 loop spans 18 amino acids. CDR3 residues: CASSATSGNRRNTGELFF. The CDR3 nucleotides read TGTGCCAGCAGCGCGACTAGCGGGAATCGGAGGAACACCGGGGAGCTGTTTTTT.

The chain has TRBV19 and TRBJ2-3; 9 nucleotides match TRBD1. The trim removed 3 bases at V and 6 bases at J, leaving 7 bases unmatched. Looked up from germline, CDR1 is LNHDA and CDR2 is SQIVND (reference sequence). The CDR3 runs 15 residues. CDR3 sequence: CASSMAGQGMDTQYF. The CDR3 region has the DNA TGTGCCAGTAGTATGGCGGGACAGGGAATGGATACGCAGTATTTT. Looking up the rest from reference TRBV19 and TRBJ2-3 gives the full variable domain: DGGITQSPKYLFRKEGQNVTLSCEQNLNHDAMYWYRQDPGQGLRLIYYSQIVNDFQKGDIAEGYSVSREKKESFPLTVTSAQKNPTAFYLCASSMAGQGMDTQYFGPGTRLTVL.

The rearrangement joins TRBV7-2 to TRBJ2-2; 9 nucleotides agree with TRBD1. CDR1 is SGHTA, CDR2 FQGNSA, per germline. Germline trimming cut 2 bases from V and 9 bases from J; bases unmatched to any gene: 4. The CDR3 is made up of 14 amino acids. In DNA, the CDR3 is TGTGCCAGCAGCTTAACAGGGGGCATGAGGGAGCTGTTTTTT. Translation: CASSLTGGMRELFF.

V and J are TRBV9 and TRBJ2-5; perhaps TRBD1 as D (6 bases). V lost 4 bases, J lost 2 bases, and 24 bases lay in between. The CDR3 length is 18 residues. Germline lookup yields CDR1 SGDLS and CDR2 YYNGEE. The CDR3 protein is CASSPPGHRVVGQETQYF. CDR3 sequence (DNA): TGTGCCAGCAGCCCTCCCGGTCACAGGGTGGTTGGGCAAGAGACCCAGTACTTC.